The 26 T cell receptor beta chains given below trace back to one sample, sequenced in a study of blood T cell repertoires in COVID-19 (dated by TCRdb to about 2020). Preparation of the library involved the immunoSEQ multiplex PCR assay. This is the immuneACCESS table as TCRdb keeps it, with only in-frame sequences that have V and J called. A part of the clones is gone; compared with another copy, unresolved V genes explain less than half, and the rest is unexplained. This sample gives about 320,000 clones in total; more than 85% of them show up just once. The ten largest clones add up to about 4% of the sample. Sample: PBMCs or T cells enriched from blood (not recorded which). Receptors originate from a woman aged 25 to 39 who had been exposed to COVID-19.

This rearrangement joins TRBV27 to TRBJ2-1, with 10 nucleotides matching TRBD1. CDR1 MNHEY and CDR2 SMNVEV come from the germline V gene (reference sequence). The ends lost 8 bases at V and 4 bases at J; junction bases unmatched: 5. CDR3 length: 14 residues. CDR3 bases: TGTGCCAGCGGCCGGGACAGGGGTTACAATGAGCAGTTCTTC. This codes for CASGRDRGYNEQFF.

This clone was observed a single time. This chain connects TRBV7-9 to TRBJ1-1; TRBD1 matches 8 bases. With V trimmed by 3 bases and J by 1 base, 4 bases remained unmatched. This CDR3 has 15 residues. Germline V CDR1 and CDR2: SEHNR, FQNEAQ (reference sequence). This chain's CDR3 is CASSFGTGTNTEAFF. The CDR3 nucleotides are TGTGCCAGCAGCTTCGGGACAGGAACGAACACTGAAGCTTTCTTT. Based on the CDR3 plus reference TRBV7-9 and TRBJ1-1, the full variable domain is DTGVSQNPRHKITKRGQNVTFRCDPISEHNRLYWYRQTLGQGPEFLTYFQNEAQLEKSRLLSDRFSAERPKGSFSTLEIQRTEQGDSAMYLCASSFGTGTNTEAFFGQGTRLTVV.

The rearrangement uses TRBV7-9 and TRBJ1-3; the match to TRBD1 covers 7 bases. The V segment lost 4 bases and the J segment 0 bases; nucleotides outside the gene matches: 3. The CDR3 contains 15 residues. Germline CDR1 SEHNR, CDR2 FQNEAQ (reference sequence). The CDR3 coding sequence is TGTGCCAGCAGCTCGCGACAGGGCTCTGGAAACACCATATATTTT. As protein: CASSSRQGSGNTIYF.

V gene TRBV2 combines with J gene TRBJ2-5; D unresolved. V gave up 6 bases and J gave up 5 bases, with 10 bases separating them. CDR3 size: 12 residues. CDR1 and CDR2 (germline): SNHLY, FYNNEI. This CDR3 reads CASSLVEETQYF. CDR3 nucleotide sequence: TGTGCCAGCAGCTTAGTAGAGGAGACCCAGTACTTC.

Points on this clone: The junction differs from germline at one of its ends, possibly a read error. The chain combines TRBV27 with TRBJ1-6; D uncertain. Looked up from germline, CDR1 is MNHEY and CDR2 is SMNVEV (reference sequence). The CDR3 covers 17 residues. The CDR3 DNA sequence: TGTGCCAGCAGTTCTCCCCTTGTTGGAGCTTATAACTCACCCCTCCACTTT. It translates to CASSSPLVGAYNSPLHF.

The J gene is TRBJ1-1, the V gene TRBV7-9; D might be TRBD1 (5 bases). This CDR3 has 12 residues. Germline values: CDR1 SEHNR, CDR2 FQNEAQ (reference sequence). Trimming took 4 bases from V and 11 from J, leaving 14 bases between them. CDR3 DNA sequence: TGTGCCAGCAGCTATCAGGGACTTGGGGCTTTCTTT. It encodes CASSYQGLGAFF.

A single count supports this clone. The V gene is TRBV11-2, the J gene TRBJ1-3; D gene unclear. Trimming removed 0 bases at V and 2 bases at J, with 8 bases between. Germline V gives CDR1 SGHAT, CDR2 FQNNGV. CDR3 length equals 15 residues. DNA for the CDR3: TGTGCCAGCAGCTTAGATCATCATCCTGGAAACACCATATATTTT. Residues: CASSLDHHPGNTIYF.

V gene TRBV5-5 combines with J gene TRBJ2-3; TRBD1 matches 8 bases. J was trimmed by 2 bases and V by 7 bases; bases with no gene match: 9. Per germline, CDR1 SGHKS and CDR2 YYEKEE (reference sequence). The CDR3 loop spans 15 amino acids. CDR3 region: CASAGGDRTTDTQYF. CDR3 in DNA: TGTGCCAGCGCCGGTGGGGACAGGACCACAGATACGCAGTATTTT.

The chain combines TRBV2 with TRBJ2-1, with 7 bases matching TRBD1. This CDR3 comprises 15 residues. Per the germline V gene, CDR1 is SNHLY and CDR2 is FYNNEI. J lost 5 bases, V lost 5 bases, and 9 bases had no gene match. The CDR3 DNA reads TGTGCCAGCAGTCCCAGGGACAGCCCCCACAATGAGCAGTTCTTC. Translation gives CASSPRDSPHNEQFF. The whole variable domain, remainder taken from reference TRBV2 and TRBJ2-1, is EPEVTQTPSHQVTQMGQEVILRCVPISNHLYFYWYRQILGQKVEFLVSFYNNEISEKSEIFDDQFSVERPDGSNFTLKIRSTKLEDSAMYFCASSPRDSPHNEQFFGPGTRLTVL.

This clone has a single count. The chain is built from TRBV2 and TRBJ1-6; D is uncertain. Per the germline V gene, CDR1 is SNHLY and CDR2 is FYNNEI. Between the trimmed V and J ends, which lost 4 bases and 10 bases, there was a span of 17 bases. The CDR3 length is 15 residues. The CDR3 sequence: CASSVRGSLESPLHF. DNA of the CDR3: TGTGCCAGCAGTGTCCGGGGTTCCTTAGAATCACCCCTCCACTTT.

This clone occurred once. The V call is TRBV5-1, the J call TRBJ1-5; 8 nucleotides line up with TRBD1. The V gene end was trimmed by 4 bases and the J gene end by 9 bases; junction bases not matched to a gene: 6. Looked up from germline, CDR1 is SGHRS and CDR2 is YFSETQ. There are 13 residues in the CDR3. CDR3 coding DNA: TGCGCCAGCAGCCCAGGGACAGGTCCGCCCCAGCATTTT. It translates to CASSPGTGPPQHF.

V gene TRBV29-1 combines with J gene TRBJ1-1; D is ambiguous. The V end lost 2 bases, the J end lost 0 bases, and 7 bases lay between the germline ends. CDR3 length equals 13 residues. In germline, CDR1 is SQVTM, CDR2 ANQGSEA. This CDR3 reads CSVERRMNTEAFF. The CDR3, as DNA: TGCAGCGTTGAAAGGCGGATGAACACTGAAGCTTTCTTT. The full variable domain, with the rest looked up from reference TRBV29-1 and TRBJ1-1, is SAVISQKPSRDICQRGTSLTIQCQVDSQVTMMFWYRQQPGQSLTLIATANQGSEATYESGFVIDKFPISRPNLTFSTLTVSNMSPEDSSIYLCSVERRMNTEAFFGQGTRLTVV.

The chain joins TRBV9 to TRBJ2-5; 8 bases fit TRBD1. V lost 3 bases to trimming and J lost 0 bases; unmatched junction nucleotides: 7. The germline CDR1 and CDR2 sequences are SGDLS and YYNGEE. The CDR3 totals 16 residues. The CDR3 DNA is TGTGCCAGCAGCGCAGAGACAGGGGCGTACCAAGAGACCCAGTACTTC. The encoded protein is CASSAETGAYQETQYF.

The chain is built from TRBV7-7 and TRBJ2-7; D is perhaps TRBD1 (5 bases). Per the germline V gene, CDR1 is SSHAT and CDR2 is FNYEAQ (reference sequence). The V gene lost 3 bases and the J gene lost 0 bases, with 12 bases spanning the gap. The CDR3 spans 15 residues. The CDR3 loop is CASSFGQGSSYEQYF. CDR3 nucleotide sequence: TGTGCCAGCAGCTTCGGCCAGGGCAGCTCCTACGAGCAGTACTTC.

J is TRBJ2-3 and V is TRBV9; 9 bases are a match to TRBD2. Per the germline V gene, CDR1 is SGDLS and CDR2 is YYNGEE. The trim removed 4 bases at V and 4 bases at J, leaving 4 bases unmatched. CDR3 length: 14 amino acids. The chain's CDR3 is CASSLGTSPDTQYF. CDR3 coding DNA: TGTGCCAGCAGCCTAGGGACTAGCCCAGATACGCAGTATTTT.

V gene TRBV5-4 combines with J gene TRBJ2-7, with 10 nucleotides matching TRBD2. Germline V gene lookup returns CDR1 SGHNT and CDR2 YYREEE (reference sequence). V shed 0 bases and J 2 bases; nucleotides not matched to a gene: 5. This CDR3 is 16 amino acids long. The chain's CDR3 is CASSLDSSGGAYEQYF. DNA for the CDR3: TGTGCCAGCAGCTTGGATTCTAGCGGGGGTGCCTACGAGCAGTACTTC.

The V gene is TRBV2, the J gene TRBJ1-5, with no clear D. This CDR3 region has 14 residues. Per the germline V gene, CDR1 is SNHLY and CDR2 is FYNNEI. Trimming shortened V by 1 base and J by 6 bases, and 10 bases separated the two germline ends. The CDR3 region is CASSEVSTVQPQHF. CDR3 DNA: TGTGCCAGCAGTGAAGTTTCTACAGTTCAGCCCCAGCATTTT.

The chain joins TRBV7-6 to TRBJ2-2, with 10 bases aligning to TRBD1. Trimming at V came to 2 bases and at J to 5 bases, leaving 5 bases not matched to a gene. The length of the CDR3 is 16 residues. CDR1 and CDR2 (germline): SGHVS, FNYEAQ. DNA of the CDR3: TGTGCCAGCAGCTTACTCGTGGGACAGGGGACCGGGGAGCTGTTTTTT. Amino acids: CASSLLVGQGTGELFF.

The rearrangement joins TRBV4-1 to TRBJ2-1; a weak D match, TRBD2 (6 bases). The CDR3 runs to 16 residues. Germline lookup yields CDR1 MGHRA and CDR2 YSYEKL. The ends were cut back, 0 bases at V and 5 bases at J, with 14 bases in the middle. The CDR3 loop is CASSQDRRTKNNEQFF. CDR3 sequence (DNA): TGCGCCAGCAGCCAAGATCGTAGGACTAAAAACAATGAGCAGTTCTTC.

The chain combines TRBV4-1 with TRBJ1-6; possibly TRBD1 for D (6 bases). CDR1 MGHRA and CDR2 YSYEKL come from the germline V gene. The CDR3 covers 15 residues. Trimming stripped 4 bases from V and 4 bases from J, with 11 bases between. The DNA of the CDR3 is TGCGCCAGCAGCCTGCTCGGGACATATAATTCACCCCTCCACTTT. It encodes CASSLLGTYNSPLHF.

The gene calls are TRBV2 and TRBJ1-1; D possibly corresponds to TRBD1 (5 bases). Trimming removed 6 bases from V and 10 bases from J, with 15 bases in between. The CDR3 has 12 residues. Germline CDR1 is SNHLY and CDR2 is FYNNEI. Here the CDR3 reads CASSVTRGRAFF. The CDR3 coding sequence is TGTGCCAGCAGCGTGACACGGGGGAGAGCTTTCTTT.

CDR3 in amino acids: CAWSPGTGLNEQFF. The CDR3 DNA reads TGTGCCTGGAGTCCCGGGACAGGGTTGAATGAGCAGTTCTTC. This chain uses TRBV30 with TRBJ2-1, with 9 bases identical to TRBD1. Looked up from germline, CDR1 is GTSNPN and CDR2 is SVGIG (reference sequence). There are 14 residues in the CDR3. V was clipped by 2 bases and J by 7 bases; unmatched bases: 6.

This clone showed up just a few times. The V and J genes are TRBV20-1 and TRBJ1-1, with D unresolved. This CDR3 spans 15 amino acids. The V end lost 3 bases, the J end lost 4 bases, and 18 bases lay between the germline ends. CDR1 and CDR2 from the germline V gene are DFQATT and SNEGSKA (reference sequence). The CDR3 nucleotides read TGCAGTGCTAGTCCAAATCCTCTCGGTCGCACTGAAGCTTTCTTT. Translated: CSASPNPLGRTEAFF.

The chain links TRBV4-1 to TRBJ1-2; the match to TRBD1 covers 11 bases. This CDR3 has 16 residues. CDR1 and CDR2 from the germline V gene are MGHRA and YSYEKL. Losses at the gene ends were 4 bases for V and 2 bases for J; bases not matched to a gene: 6. CDR3 sequence: CASSPGQGVLNYGYTF. Here the CDR3 DNA reads TGCGCCAGCAGCCCGGGACAGGGGGTGTTGAACTATGGCTACACCTTC.

Comment on this clone: Other DNA sequences in the same sample also yield this CDR3. This chain joins TRBV7-6 and TRBJ2-5, with D unresolved. The CDR3 has 11 residues. V was trimmed by 4 bases and J by 2 bases, leaving 2 bases between them. In germline, CDR1 is SGHVS, CDR2 FNYEAQ. This CDR3 is CASSSQETQYF. The CDR3 DNA reads TGTGCCAGCAGCTCACAAGAGACCCAGTACTTC. Variable domain in full (rest from reference TRBV7-6 and TRBJ2-5): GAGVSQSPRYKVTKRGQDVALRCDPISGHVSLYWYRQALGQGPEFLTYFNYEAQQDKSGLPNDRFSAERPEGSISTLTIQRTEQRDSAMYRCASSSQETQYFGPGTRLLVL.

This clone was recorded a few times. The chain combines TRBV30 with TRBJ1-1; D may be TRBD1 (5 bases). Germline CDR1 is GTSNPN and CDR2 is SVGIG (reference sequence). Trimming took off 5 bases at V and 8 bases at J, with 15 bases between the two ends. CDR3 size: 12 residues. In nucleotides, the CDR3 is TGTGCCTGGGCGGAGGGGCCAACCGAAGCTTTCTTT. Protein product: CAWAEGPTEAFF.